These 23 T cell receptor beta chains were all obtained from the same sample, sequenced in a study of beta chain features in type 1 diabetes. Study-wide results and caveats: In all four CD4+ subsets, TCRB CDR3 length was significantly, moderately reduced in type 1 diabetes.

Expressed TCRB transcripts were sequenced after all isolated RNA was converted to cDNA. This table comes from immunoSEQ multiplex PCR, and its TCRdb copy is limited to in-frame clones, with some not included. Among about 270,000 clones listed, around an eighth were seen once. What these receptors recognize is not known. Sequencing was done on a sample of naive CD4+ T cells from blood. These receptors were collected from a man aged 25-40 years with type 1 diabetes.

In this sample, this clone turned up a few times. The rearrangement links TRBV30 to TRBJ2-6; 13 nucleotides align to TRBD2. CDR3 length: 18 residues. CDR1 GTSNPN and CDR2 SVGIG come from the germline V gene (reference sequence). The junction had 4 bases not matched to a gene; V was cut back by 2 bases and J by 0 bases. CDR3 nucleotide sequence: TGTGCCTGGAGTATGGGACTAGCGGGGAGCTCTGGGGCCAACGTCCTGACTTTC. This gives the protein CAWSMGLAGSSGANVLTF.

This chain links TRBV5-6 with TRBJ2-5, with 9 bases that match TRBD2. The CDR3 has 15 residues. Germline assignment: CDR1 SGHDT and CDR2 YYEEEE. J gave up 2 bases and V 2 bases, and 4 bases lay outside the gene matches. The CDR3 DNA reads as TGTGCCAGCAGCTTAACCACTAGCGGGCAAGAGACCCAGTACTTC. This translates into CASSLTTSGQETQYF.

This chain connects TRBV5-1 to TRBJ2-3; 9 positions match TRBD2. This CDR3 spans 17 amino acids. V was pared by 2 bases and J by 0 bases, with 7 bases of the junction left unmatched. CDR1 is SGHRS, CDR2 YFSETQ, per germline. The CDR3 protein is CASSFGPLAGSTDTQYF. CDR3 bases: TGCGCCAGCAGCTTCGGCCCTCTAGCGGGAAGCACAGATACGCAGTATTTT.

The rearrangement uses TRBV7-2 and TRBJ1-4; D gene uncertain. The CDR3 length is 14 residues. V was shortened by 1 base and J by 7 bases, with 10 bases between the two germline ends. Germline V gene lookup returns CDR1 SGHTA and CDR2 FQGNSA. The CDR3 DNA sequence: TGTGCCAGCAGCTTAGGCAGTTCTGGTGAAAAACTGTTTTTT. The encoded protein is CASSLGSSGEKLFF.

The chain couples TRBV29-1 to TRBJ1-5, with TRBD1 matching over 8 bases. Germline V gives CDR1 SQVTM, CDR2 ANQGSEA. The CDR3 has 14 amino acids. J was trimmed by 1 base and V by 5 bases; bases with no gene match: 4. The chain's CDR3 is CSVSTGGSNQPQHF. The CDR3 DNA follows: TGCAGCGTTAGTACAGGGGGAAGCAATCAGCCCCAGCATTTT. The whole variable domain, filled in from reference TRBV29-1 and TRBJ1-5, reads SAVISQKPSRDICQRGTSLTIQCQVDSQVTMMFWYRQQPGQSLTLIATANQGSEATYESGFVIDKFPISRPNLTFSTLTVSNMSPEDSSIYLCSVSTGGSNQPQHFGDGTRLSIL.

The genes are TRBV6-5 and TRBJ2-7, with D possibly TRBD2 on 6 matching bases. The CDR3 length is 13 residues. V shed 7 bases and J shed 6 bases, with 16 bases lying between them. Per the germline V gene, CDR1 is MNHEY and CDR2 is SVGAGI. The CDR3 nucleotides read TGTGCCAGCATGAACGGGAGAAGCTCCGAGCAGTACTTC. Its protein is CASMNGRSSEQYF.

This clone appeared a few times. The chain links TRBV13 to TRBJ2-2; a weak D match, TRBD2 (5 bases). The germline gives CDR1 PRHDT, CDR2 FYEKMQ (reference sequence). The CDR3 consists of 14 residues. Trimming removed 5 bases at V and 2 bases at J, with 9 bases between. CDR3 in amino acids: CASSRRRNTGELFF. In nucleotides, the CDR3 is TGTGCCAGCAGCAGGAGGCGTAACACCGGGGAGCTGTTTTTT.

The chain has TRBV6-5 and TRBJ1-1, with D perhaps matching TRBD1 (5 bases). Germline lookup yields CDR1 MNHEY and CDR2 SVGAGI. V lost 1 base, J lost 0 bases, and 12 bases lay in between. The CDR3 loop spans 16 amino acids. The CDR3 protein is CASSYLGLGVNTEAFF. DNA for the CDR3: TGTGCCAGCAGTTACTTGGGGCTTGGCGTGAACACTGAAGCTTTCTTT.

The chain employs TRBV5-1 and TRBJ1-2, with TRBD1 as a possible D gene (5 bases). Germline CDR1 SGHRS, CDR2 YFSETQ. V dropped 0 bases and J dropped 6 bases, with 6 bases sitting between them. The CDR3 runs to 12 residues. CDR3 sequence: CASSLEGNGYTF. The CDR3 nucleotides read TGCGCCAGCAGCTTGGAGGGGAATGGCTACACCTTC.

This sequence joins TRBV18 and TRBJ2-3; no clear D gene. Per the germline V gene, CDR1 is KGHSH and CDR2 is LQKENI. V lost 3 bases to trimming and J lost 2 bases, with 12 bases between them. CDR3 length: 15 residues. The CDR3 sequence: CASSPAQPVTDTQYF. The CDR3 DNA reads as TGTGCCAGCTCACCCGCACAGCCTGTCACAGATACGCAGTATTTT.

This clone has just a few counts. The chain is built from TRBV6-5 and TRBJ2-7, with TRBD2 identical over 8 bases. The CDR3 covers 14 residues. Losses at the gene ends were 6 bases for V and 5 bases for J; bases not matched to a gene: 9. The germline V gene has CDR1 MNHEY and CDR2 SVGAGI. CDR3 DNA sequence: TGTGCCAGCAGGCCAGCGGGAGTCGGCGACGAGCAGTACTTC. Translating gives CASRPAGVGDEQYF.

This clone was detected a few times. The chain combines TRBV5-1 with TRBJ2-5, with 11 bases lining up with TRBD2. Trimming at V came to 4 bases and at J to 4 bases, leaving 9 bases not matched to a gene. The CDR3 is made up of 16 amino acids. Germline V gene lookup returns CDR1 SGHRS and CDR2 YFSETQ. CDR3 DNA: TGCGCCAGCAGCCTTGGACTAGCGGGTTATGCAGAGACCCAGTACTTC. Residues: CASSLGLAGYAETQYF.

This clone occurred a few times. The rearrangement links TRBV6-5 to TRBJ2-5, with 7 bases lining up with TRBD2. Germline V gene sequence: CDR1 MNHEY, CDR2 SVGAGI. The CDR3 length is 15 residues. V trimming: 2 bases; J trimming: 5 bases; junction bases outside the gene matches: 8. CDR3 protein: CASSYRGGVGETQYF. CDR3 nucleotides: TGTGCCAGCAGTTACAGGGGAGGGGTCGGGGAGACCCAGTACTTC.

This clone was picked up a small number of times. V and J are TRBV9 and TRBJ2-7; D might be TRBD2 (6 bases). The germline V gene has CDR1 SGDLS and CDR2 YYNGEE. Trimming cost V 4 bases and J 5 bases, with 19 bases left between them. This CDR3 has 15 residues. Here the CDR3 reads CASSPGTSRGNEQYF. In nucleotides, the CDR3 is TGTGCCAGCAGCCCCGGAACGAGCCGGGGGAACGAGCAGTACTTC.

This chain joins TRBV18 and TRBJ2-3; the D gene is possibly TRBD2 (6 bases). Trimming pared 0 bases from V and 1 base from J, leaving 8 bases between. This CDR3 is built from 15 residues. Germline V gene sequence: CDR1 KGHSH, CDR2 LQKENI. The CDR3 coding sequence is TGTGCCAGCTCACCACCTGGCGGGGGCACAGATACGCAGTATTTT. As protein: CASSPPGGGTDTQYF.

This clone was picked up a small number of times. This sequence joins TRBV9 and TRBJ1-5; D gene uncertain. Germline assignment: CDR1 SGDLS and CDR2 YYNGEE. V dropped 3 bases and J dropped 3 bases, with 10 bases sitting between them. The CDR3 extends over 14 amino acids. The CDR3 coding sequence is TGTGCCAGCAGCGGGTCAGGCGTCAATCAGCCCCAGCATTTT. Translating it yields CASSGSGVNQPQHF.

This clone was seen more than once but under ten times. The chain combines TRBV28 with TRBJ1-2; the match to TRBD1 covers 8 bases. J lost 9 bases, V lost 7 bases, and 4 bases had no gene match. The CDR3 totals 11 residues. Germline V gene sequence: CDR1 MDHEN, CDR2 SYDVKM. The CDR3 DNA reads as TGTGCCAGCATTGGACAGGGCCGCTACACCTTC. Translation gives CASIGQGRYTF.

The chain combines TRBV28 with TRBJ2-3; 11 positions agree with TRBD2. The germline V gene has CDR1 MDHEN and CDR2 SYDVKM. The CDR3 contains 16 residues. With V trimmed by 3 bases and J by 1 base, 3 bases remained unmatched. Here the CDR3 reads CASSFGSGRGTDTQYF. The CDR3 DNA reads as TGTGCCAGCAGTTTCGGTAGCGGGAGGGGCACAGATACGCAGTATTTT.

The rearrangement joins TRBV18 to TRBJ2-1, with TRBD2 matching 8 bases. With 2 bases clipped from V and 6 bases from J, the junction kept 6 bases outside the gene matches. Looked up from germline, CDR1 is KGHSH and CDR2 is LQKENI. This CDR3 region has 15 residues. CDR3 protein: CASSPTGTSINEQFF. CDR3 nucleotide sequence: TGTGCCAGCTCACCAACCGGGACTAGTATCAATGAGCAGTTCTTC. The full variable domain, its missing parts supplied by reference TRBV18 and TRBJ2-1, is NAGVMQNPRHLVRRRGQEARLRCSPMKGHSHVYWYRQLPEEGLKFMVYLQKENIIDESGMPKERFSAEFPKEGPSILRIQQVVRGDSAAYFCASSPTGTSINEQFFGPGTRLTVL.

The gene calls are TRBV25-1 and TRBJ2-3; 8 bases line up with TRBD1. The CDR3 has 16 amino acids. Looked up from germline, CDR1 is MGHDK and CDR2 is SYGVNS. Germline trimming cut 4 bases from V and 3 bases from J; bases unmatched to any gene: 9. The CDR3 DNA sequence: TGTGCCAGCAGTGCAACCAGGGGGCTGAGAACAGATACGCAGTATTTT. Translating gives CASSATRGLRTDTQYF.

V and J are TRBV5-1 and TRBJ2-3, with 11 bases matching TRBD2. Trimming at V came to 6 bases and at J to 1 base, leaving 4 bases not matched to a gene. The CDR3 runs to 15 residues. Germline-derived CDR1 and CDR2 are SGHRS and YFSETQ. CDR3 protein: CASTRLAGRTDTQYF. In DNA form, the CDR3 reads TGCGCCAGCACTCGACTAGCGGGACGCACAGATACGCAGTATTTT. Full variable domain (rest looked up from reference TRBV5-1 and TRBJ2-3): KAGVTQTPRYLIKTRGQQVTLSCSPISGHRSVSWYQQTPGQGLQFLFEYFSETQRNKGNFPGRFSGRQFSNSRSEMNVSTLELGDSALYLCASTRLAGRTDTQYFGPGTRLTVL.

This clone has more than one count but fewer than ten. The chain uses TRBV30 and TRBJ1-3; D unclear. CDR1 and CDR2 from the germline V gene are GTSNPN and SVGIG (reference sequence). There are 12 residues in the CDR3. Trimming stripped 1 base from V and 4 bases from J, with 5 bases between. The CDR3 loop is CAWSEQGNTIYF. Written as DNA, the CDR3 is TGTGCCTGGAGTGAACAAGGAAACACCATATATTTT.

This CDR3 reads CASSFRDRGSEQYF. CDR3 in DNA: TGCGCCAGCAGCTTCCGGGACAGGGGGTCCGAGCAGTACTTC. J is TRBJ2-7 and V is TRBV5-1; the match to TRBD1 covers 11 bases. Per the germline V gene, CDR1 is SGHRS and CDR2 is YFSETQ. With 2 bases clipped from V and 6 bases from J, the junction kept 4 bases outside the gene matches. This CDR3 contains 14 residues.